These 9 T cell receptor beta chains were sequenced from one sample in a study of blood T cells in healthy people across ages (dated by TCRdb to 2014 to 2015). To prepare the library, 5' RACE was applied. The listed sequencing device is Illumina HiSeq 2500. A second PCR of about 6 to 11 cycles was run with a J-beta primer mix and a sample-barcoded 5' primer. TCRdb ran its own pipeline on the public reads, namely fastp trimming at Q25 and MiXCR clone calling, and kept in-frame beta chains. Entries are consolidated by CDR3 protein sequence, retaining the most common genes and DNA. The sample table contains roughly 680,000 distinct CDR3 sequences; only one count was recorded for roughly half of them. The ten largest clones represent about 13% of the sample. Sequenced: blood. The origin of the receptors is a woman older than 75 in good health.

CDR3 nucleotide sequence: TGCGCCAGCAGCCTCGGACTAGCGGGGAAAATAGATACGCAGTATTTT. The encoded protein is CASSLGLAGKIDTQYF. This chain uses TRBV5-1 with TRBJ2-3; 12 bases match TRBD2. Germline V gives CDR1 SGHRS, CDR2 YFSETQ. The CDR3 is 16 amino acids. V shed 4 bases, J shed 5 bases, and the junction held 8 bases outside the gene matches.

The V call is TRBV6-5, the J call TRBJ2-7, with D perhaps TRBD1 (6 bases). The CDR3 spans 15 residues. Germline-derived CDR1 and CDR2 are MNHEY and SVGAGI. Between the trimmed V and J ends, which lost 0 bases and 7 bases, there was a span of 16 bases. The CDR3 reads CASSYSRAQGNEQYF. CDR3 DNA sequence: TGTGCCAGCAGTTACTCGAGGGCACAGGGCAATGAGCAGTACTTC.

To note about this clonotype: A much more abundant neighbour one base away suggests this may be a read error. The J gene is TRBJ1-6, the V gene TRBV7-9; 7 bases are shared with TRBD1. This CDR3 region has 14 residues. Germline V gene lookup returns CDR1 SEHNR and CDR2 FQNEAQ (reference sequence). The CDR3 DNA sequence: TGTGCCAGCAGCTTACCGCAGGGGGTCTCACCCCTCCCCTTT. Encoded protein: CASSLPQGVSPLPF.

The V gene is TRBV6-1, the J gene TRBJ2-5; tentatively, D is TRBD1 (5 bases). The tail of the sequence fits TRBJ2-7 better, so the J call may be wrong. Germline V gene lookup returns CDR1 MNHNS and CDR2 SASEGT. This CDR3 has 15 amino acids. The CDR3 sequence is CASSEPTGLAYEQYF. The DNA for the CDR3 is TGTGCCAGCAGTGAACCCACAGGATTAGCTTACGAGCAGTACTTC.

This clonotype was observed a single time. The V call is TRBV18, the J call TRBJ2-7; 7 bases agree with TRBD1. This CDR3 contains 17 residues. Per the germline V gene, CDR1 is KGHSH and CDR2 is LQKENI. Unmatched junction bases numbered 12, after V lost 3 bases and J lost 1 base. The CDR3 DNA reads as TGTGCCAGCTCACCGCCCGGGGTAGGGGGCGGGTCCTACGAGCAGTACTTC. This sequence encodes CASSPPGVGGGSYEQYF.

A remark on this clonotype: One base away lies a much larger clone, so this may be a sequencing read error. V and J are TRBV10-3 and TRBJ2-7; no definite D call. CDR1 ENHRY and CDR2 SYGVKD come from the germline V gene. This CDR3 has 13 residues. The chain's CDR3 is CAISADISYGQYF. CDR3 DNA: TGTGCCATCAGTGCCGACATTTCCTACGGGCAGTACTTC.

The DNA for the CDR3 is TGTGCCAGCAGCACGGATTCCCGAACCTATAATTCACCCCTCCACTTT. Translation: CASSTDSRTYNSPLHF. This rearrangement joins TRBV6-5 to TRBJ1-6; D is uncertain. CDR1 is MNHEY and CDR2 is SVGAGI in the germline V gene. This CDR3 contains 16 residues. Trimming left V 6 bases short and J 2 bases short, with 14 bases between.

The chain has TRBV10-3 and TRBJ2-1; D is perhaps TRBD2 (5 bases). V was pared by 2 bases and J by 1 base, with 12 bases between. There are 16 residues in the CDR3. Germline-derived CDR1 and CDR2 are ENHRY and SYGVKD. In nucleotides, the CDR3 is TGTGCCATCAGTGAGGAGGGTTCTGTATCCTACAATGAGCAGTTCTTC. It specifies CAISEEGSVSYNEQFF.

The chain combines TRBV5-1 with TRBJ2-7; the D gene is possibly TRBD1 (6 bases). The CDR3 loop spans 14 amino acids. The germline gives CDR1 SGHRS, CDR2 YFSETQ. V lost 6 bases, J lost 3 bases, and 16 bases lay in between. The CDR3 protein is CASTATGLYYEQYF. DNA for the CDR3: TGCGCCAGCACGGCAACAGGGCTCTACTACGAGCAGTACTTC.